This entry features one TCR beta chain sequence. As yet, its antigen is unknown. This record belongs to a study of graft-versus-host responses after intestinal transplantation. For the study at large: In this cohort, recipients had multivisceral, liver-intestinal, or isolated intestinal transplants. After anti-thymocyte globulin induction, recipients took tacrolimus and steroids for roughly three years.

Clones were sequenced by immunoSEQ multiplex PCR, and TCRdb holds only the in-frame ones, with some missing. Of approximately 46,000 clones listed, approximately 88% are singletons. The CDR3 has 16 amino acids. Study-level findings and limits: Detection of GvH clones occurred in recipient marrow, and some had their first appearance in ileum or blood.

The source of this sequence is a human donor who was the organ donor for an intestinal transplant. This chain connects TRBV21-1 to TRBJ1-5; the D call of TRBD1 is as the table states it, not checked on the DNA. TRBV21-1 is reported as a pseudogene. The sample consisted of unstimulated CD4+ T cells sorted from spleen or lymph node cells, taken before transplant. The CDR3 nucleotides read TGTGCCAGCAGCAAAGGGGACAGGGGGGGGAATCAGCCCCAGCATTTT. Protein: CASSKGDRGGNQPQHF.